These T cell receptor beta chains were read from a single sample in a study of blood T cell repertoires in COVID-19. TCRdb keeps only in-frame clones here, not all; method: immunoSEQ multiplex PCR. The sample shows about 120,000 clones, around 87% of them seen only once. The sequencing input was peripheral blood. The receptors come from a woman between 65 and 79 years old with acute or convalescent COVID-19. Each CDR3 is given with its conserved first and last residue. A clone size is listed for some rows: how often the clone was seen (once, few, many), or a class if it is expanded.

v_gene: TRBV5-1
abundance: once
j_gene: TRBJ2-6
CDR3aa: CASSGMGLAGGFSGANVLTF

v_gene: TRBV12-3/TRBV12-4
abundance: -
j_gene: TRBJ1-2
CDR3aa: CASSPLQGLGYTF

v_gene: TRBV6-5
abundance: once
j_gene: TRBJ1-2
CDR3aa: CASRPQGPYGYTF

v_gene: TRBV10-3
abundance: -
j_gene: TRBJ2-7
CDR3aa: CAITAGRSYEQYF

v_gene: TRBV5-5
abundance: -
j_gene: TRBJ1-2
CDR3aa: CASSLGQGADGYTF

v_gene: TRBV15
abundance: once
j_gene: TRBJ2-1
CDR3aa: CATSRDPGGPYDEQFF

v_gene: TRBV5-4
abundance: few
j_gene: TRBJ1-6
CDR3aa: CASSLEESSYNSPLHF

v_gene: TRBV30
abundance: once
j_gene: TRBJ1-3
CDR3aa: CAWSVQGTSGNTIYF

v_gene: TRBV7-9
abundance: -
j_gene: TRBJ1-2
CDR3aa: CASSPRTGGAHGYTF

v_gene: TRBV10-3
abundance: -
j_gene: TRBJ1-1
CDR3aa: CAISNLQGDTEAFF

v_gene: TRBV24-1
abundance: -
j_gene: TRBJ1-5
CDR3aa: CATYSNQPQHF

v_gene: TRBV20-1
abundance: -
j_gene: TRBJ1-5
CDR3aa: CSASWGMDELQHF

v_gene: TRBV24-1
abundance: -
j_gene: TRBJ1-2
CDR3aa: CATSETDRVHGYTF

v_gene: TRBV7-6
abundance: -
j_gene: TRBJ1-3
CDR3aa: CASSPPAQGGNTIYF

v_gene: TRBV7-2
abundance: few
j_gene: TRBJ1-1
CDR3aa: CASSSVVGGMVTEAFF

v_gene: TRBV19
abundance: -
j_gene: TRBJ2-7
CDR3aa: CAAFEGASGGNSYEQYF

v_gene: TRBV5-4
abundance: -
j_gene: TRBJ1-3
CDR3aa: CASSLGVAGNTIYF

v_gene: TRBV5-6
abundance: -
j_gene: TRBJ1-5
CDR3aa: CASSFGRARMGNQPQHF

v_gene: TRBV10-3
abundance: -
j_gene: TRBJ1-5
CDR3aa: CAIKGAGNQPQHF

v_gene: TRBV19
abundance: -
j_gene: TRBJ1-4
CDR3aa: CASSPRQGVREKLFF

v_gene: TRBV6-5
abundance: -
j_gene: TRBJ2-7
CDR3aa: CASSYSGQASYEQYF

v_gene: TRBV7-3
abundance: -
j_gene: TRBJ2-1
CDR3aa: CASSHNGGAVDNEQFF

v_gene: TRBV6-2/TRBV6-3
abundance: -
j_gene: TRBJ1-1
CDR3aa: CASSYSVGQGAKGTEAFF

v_gene: TRBV10-1
abundance: -
j_gene: TRBJ2-3
CDR3aa: CASSHGGSPDTQYF

v_gene: TRBV6-5
abundance: -
j_gene: TRBJ2-5
CDR3aa: CASSRRWDIQETQYF

v_gene: TRBV15
abundance: -
j_gene: TRBJ1-5
CDR3aa: CATSREHYSNQPQHF

v_gene: TRBV24-1
abundance: -
j_gene: TRBJ1-2
CDR3aa: CATRGGGGQDYGYTF

v_gene: TRBV6-5
abundance: -
j_gene: TRBJ2-1
CDR3aa: CASSYSGQIYNEQFF

v_gene: TRBV13
abundance: few
j_gene: TRBJ1-2
CDR3aa: CASNLRGYGYTF

v_gene: TRBV5-1
abundance: -
j_gene: TRBJ1-5
CDR3aa: CASSLVGNQPQHF

v_gene: TRBV11-3
abundance: -
j_gene: TRBJ2-7
CDR3aa: CASSLEGAGREQYF

v_gene: TRBV4-1
abundance: -
j_gene: TRBJ1-3
CDR3aa: CASSQGGGSLRQSSGNTIYF

v_gene: TRBV5-1
abundance: once
j_gene: TRBJ1-4
CDR3aa: CASRRGYGEKLFF

v_gene: TRBV27
abundance: -
j_gene: TRBJ2-2
CDR3aa: CASTRDRNTGELFF

v_gene: TRBV5-1
abundance: -
j_gene: TRBJ2-7
CDR3aa: CASSPGATLGEQYF

v_gene: TRBV30
abundance: -
j_gene: TRBJ1-5
CDR3aa: CAWSTLGTENQPQHF

v_gene: TRBV9
abundance: -
j_gene: TRBJ1-2
CDR3aa: CASSVDIGTDINYGYTF

v_gene: TRBV3-1/TRBV3-2
abundance: -
j_gene: TRBJ2-7
CDR3aa: CASSQAGQFYEQYF

v_gene: TRBV15
abundance: -
j_gene: TRBJ2-7
CDR3aa: CATSRDLPTTEYF

v_gene: TRBV28
abundance: -
j_gene: TRBJ1-2
CDR3aa: CASSFVSGGAYGYTF

v_gene: TRBV10-3
abundance: -
j_gene: TRBJ1-6
CDR3aa: CAIASGDSPLHF

v_gene: TRBV4-1
abundance: -
j_gene: TRBJ1-2
CDR3aa: CASSLNFNADAGYTF

v_gene: TRBV29-1
abundance: -
j_gene: TRBJ2-5
CDR3aa: CSVDRLAGGPRPETQYF

v_gene: TRBV5-1
abundance: once
j_gene: TRBJ2-3
CDR3aa: CASSPFGDTQYF

v_gene: TRBV3-1/TRBV3-2
abundance: once
j_gene: TRBJ2-1
CDR3aa: CASSPLTSGGARGEQFF

v_gene: TRBV12-5
abundance: -
j_gene: TRBJ1-5
CDR3aa: CASGLSDIHQPQHF

v_gene: TRBV27
abundance: -
j_gene: TRBJ2-7
CDR3aa: CASSFRGFEQYF

v_gene: TRBV6-5
abundance: -
j_gene: TRBJ1-2
CDR3aa: CASSPDRGGYTF

v_gene: TRBV24-1
abundance: once
j_gene: TRBJ1-2
CDR3aa: CATSDGTVYGYTF